This T cell receptor (beta chain) was identified in a study of cytomegalovirus exposure and HLA in healthy donors (dated by TCRdb to about 2017). Regarding the complete study: According to a later analysis, the roughly 120 validation repertoires were produced on the same platform as the 666 repertoires of the first cohort. The study was designed to test whether signatures of past pathogen exposure could be identified by cataloging public T cell receptors. To predict cytomegalovirus infection status, the study combined high-throughput TCR immunosequencing, statistical association of individual TCRs with disease status, and machine learning. Besides the first cohort of some 670 subjects, a separate validation cohort made up of 120 different subjects was used. Study-wide findings and limitations: Most TCR sequences were observed very rarely across donors, whereas some public TCRs were present in many individuals. The study listed 164 TCR beta chains as associated with cytomegalovirus. The validation cohort had no HLA typing available for a later analysis, so co-occurrence within that cohort was assessed over all 130 or so repertoires. Cytomegalovirus status was reported to be diagnosed by the classifier with high specificity and sensitivity in both the original and validation cohorts. According to the authors, the approach could potentially be generalized to other disease states and immunological phenotypes. A later analysis found that TCRs clustered in the first cohort also tended to co-occur in the approximately 120 validation repertoires, with 94% of cluster scores above 0. A few of the identified cytomegalovirus-associated TCR beta chains were confirmed in vitro to be specific for cytomegalovirus antigens.

The method was the immunoSEQ multiplex PCR assay. The source study handled its data this way. A statistical classification framework was built to diagnose cytomegalovirus status from the catalog of TCR beta chain sequences. TCRdb stores this immuneACCESS table with in-frame sequences only. Part of the clones is absent; in the studies checked, under half of the shortfall reflects unresolved V genes, and no reason is known for the rest. That table gives V, J and clone size, and the DNA gave D and trimming. A total of about 88,000 clones appear in this sample, approximately 96% of them only once. The biggest ten clones account for roughly 0.78% of the sample. A word on this clone: Its antigen is currently not known. Base-call qualities are not available, and no considerably larger clone is one nucleotide away.

The donors were included in the validation cohort of over a hundred subjects, a group kept apart from the roughly 700-subject first cohort. There are 12 amino acids in the CDR3, from cysteine to phenylalanine inclusive. The DNA shown is the 36-base CDR3, in frame from base 1. According to the germline V gene, CDR1 reads MNHEY and CDR2 reads SVGAGI. V and J are truncated by 7 bases and 3 bases respectively, leaving an intervening sequence of 9 bases. The sample consisted of PBMCs. The rearranged segments are TRBV6-5 and TRBJ2-5; no D gene is confidently identified. The sequence was collected from a man aged 18-30 years in good health and CMV-seronegative. This receptor carries the CDR3 CASIAPEETQYF. The nucleotide sequence is given as TGTGCCAGCATCGCACCAGAAGAGACCCAGTACTTC.